This T cell receptor (beta chain) was retrieved from a study of early T cells in non-severe SARS-CoV-2 infection (dated by TCRdb to about 2021). Study-level background: TCR sequencing used bulk RNA from unsorted whole blood, so alpha and beta chains could not be paired. Results and caveats for the whole study, not just this receptor: Matching against VDJdb was skewed toward anti-spike CD8 responses, likely underestimated virus-specific expansions, and missed private and CD4 specificities.

V was cut back by 7 bases and J by 7 bases, leaving a gap of 11 bases between them. The germline V gene gives CDR1 as SQVTM and CDR2 as ANQGSEA. There are 11 amino acids in the CDR3, from cysteine to phenylalanine inclusive. The CDR3 DNA has 33 bases and is translated from base 1. Library method: 5' RACE. For sequencing, a NextSeq 500 was employed. To correct for sequencing error and PCR bias, the TCR library protocol tagged individual cDNA molecules with unique molecular identifiers. TCR alpha and beta chains were both sequenced, and the abundances of alpha and beta sequences in each sample were closely correlated with each other. For the original study's pipeline: Decombinator V4 was used to annotate TCR sequences for V gene, J gene and CDR3. TCRs were defined as expanded if a significant change between any two time points was detected under a Poisson model with p below 0.0001. TCR abundances were normalised to the total number of TCRs sequenced in each sample and reported as counts per million. TRAV1-2 paired with TRAJ12, TRAJ20 or TRAJ33 defined MAIT TCRs, while TRAV10 paired with TRAJ18 defined iNKT TCRs. VDJdb, accessed 1 November 2021, was searched for CMV, EBV and SARS-CoV-2 annotated TCRs, with TCRs annotated for multiple antigens excluded. TCRdb redid the processing of the public reads, applying fastp at Q25 and MiXCR, and retained in-frame beta chains. Under each unique CDR3 protein, matching rows form one entry showing the most common genes and DNA. The V and J calls were determined by TCRdb, not by the authors. The sample table lists 56,000 or so distinct CDR3 sequences, roughly 10% of them with a count of one. The leading ten clones occupy under 7.5% of the sample.

About this clonotype: The clone's antigen remains unknown. Per-base qualities were not stored, and no clone one base away is much larger.

Set within a cohort of healthcare workers in London, UK, this nested case-control study involved weekly PCR testing of nasopharyngeal swabs along with blood sampling. Healthcare workers were recruited between 23 and 31 March 2020, during the week of the UK lockdown, and were followed weekly for up to about 16 weeks. This receptor was obtained from an adult who was a healthcare worker with PCR-confirmed SARS-CoV-2 infection or an uninfected control (not recorded which). This chain joins TRBV29-1 to TRBJ2-1, with no confident D gene call. Sequences were obtained from whole blood. The CDR3 in this case is CSAGRANEQFF. The DNA sequence is TGCAGCGCCGGAAGGGCAAATGAGCAGTTCTTC.